These 9 T cell receptor beta chains came from one sample sequenced in a study of T-cell reconstitution after alpha-beta-depleted transplantation in children. A library of TCRbeta sequences, prepared with unique molecular identifiers, was generated. TCRdb re-analysed the PCR reads in MiXCR, keeping a single row per CDR3 protein. The sample contains fewer than 550,000 distinct CDR3 sequences, around 10% of which appear only once. The input for sequencing was PBMCs, mostly from graft donor cells, taken 180 days after TCRalphabeta/CD19-depleted stem cell transplant. These receptors all come from a female patient aged 2 to 10 who had a stem cell transplant for aplastic anemia, so the T cells may come from the graft donor.

The gene calls are TRBV7-6 and TRBJ2-2; 8 nucleotides align to TRBD1. Per germline, CDR1 SGHVS and CDR2 FNYEAQ. The CDR3 is 20 amino acids. J was trimmed by 2 bases and V by 5 bases; bases with no gene match: 19. CDR3 region: CASSALIWDRKTLNTGELFF. The CDR3 nucleotides read TGTGCCAGCAGCGCGCTAATTTGGGACAGGAAGACATTAAACACCGGGGAGCTGTTTTTT.

This clonotype was counted only a few times. The chain combines TRBV6-6 with TRBJ1-4; the D is unclear. CDR3 size: 12 residues. The V gene's germline CDR1 is MNHNY and CDR2 SVGAGI (reference sequence). Deletions cut 6 bases from V and 8 bases from J, with 10 bases between. CDR3 protein: CASSPALEKLFF. CDR3 coding DNA: TGTGCCAGCAGCCCGGCCCTCGAAAAACTGTTTTTT.

The CDR3 region is CASSGAWLYTQYF. The CDR3 nucleotides are TGTGCCAGCAGCGGGGCCTGGTTGTATACGCAGTATTTT. The chain couples TRBV7-9 to TRBJ2-3; a weak D match, TRBD1 (5 bases). Germline V lookup: CDR1 SEHNR, CDR2 FQNEAQ (reference sequence). CDR3 length: 13 residues. V lost 5 bases and J 7 bases, leaving 13 bases between the germline ends.

The rearrangement uses TRBV20-1 and TRBJ2-3; 8 nucleotides match TRBD1. CDR1 is DFQATT, CDR2 SNEGSKA, per germline (reference sequence). Unmatched junction bases numbered 5, after V lost 2 bases and J lost 1 base. The CDR3 totals 15 residues. CDR3 residues: CSARSPGQGTDTQYF. The CDR3 region has the DNA TGCAGTGCTAGAAGCCCGGGACAGGGCACAGATACGCAGTATTTT.

This clonotype was seen at least ten times. The chain carries TRBV7-2 and TRBJ2-7; 11 bases map to TRBD2. Per the germline V gene, CDR1 is SGHTA and CDR2 is FQGNSA. The CDR3 covers 14 residues. With 5 bases clipped from V and 4 bases from J, the junction kept 4 bases outside the gene matches. DNA of the CDR3: TGTGCCAGCAGCACTAGCGGGGGACTATACGAGCAGTACGTC. Its translation: CASSTSGGLYEQYV.

The chain is built from TRBV9 and TRBJ2-6; TRBD1 agrees at 8 bases. CDR1 is SGDLS, CDR2 YYNGEE, per germline. V lost 2 bases to trimming and J lost 2 bases; unmatched junction nucleotides: 3. The CDR3 totals 16 residues. The DNA for the CDR3 is TGTGCCAGCAGCGTGGGACAGGTCGCTGGGGCCAACGTCCTGACTTTC. It is translated as CASSVGQVAGANVLTF.

CDR3 in amino acids: CASSRTSGTQETQYF. For the CDR3, the DNA is TGTGCCAGCAGCCGGACTAGCGGGACCCAAGAGACCCAGTACTTC. This chain links TRBV12-3 or TRBV12-4 with TRBJ2-5; 12 bases are shared with TRBD2. There are 15 residues in the CDR3. The V segment lost 6 bases and the J segment 1 base; nucleotides outside the gene matches: 3.

With regard to this clonotype: A much larger clone differs from this one at a single base, so this may be a read error. The J gene is TRBJ2-5, the V gene TRBV7-2; no reliable D call. With 0 bases removed from V and 4 bases from J, the gap between germline ends came to 9 bases. The V gene's germline CDR1 is SGHTA and CDR2 FQGNSA. This CDR3 is 14 amino acids long. The chain's CDR3 is CASSLAGRPETQYF. CDR3 nucleotides: TGTGCCAGCAGCTTAGCGGGCAGGCCAGAGACCCAGTACTTC.

The rearrangement joins TRBV18 to TRBJ2-2; 11 bases line up with TRBD1. Trimming removed 5 bases from V and 7 bases from J; junction bases left unmatched: 3. The CDR3 consists of 14 residues. From germline, CDR1 is KGHSH and CDR2 LQKENI. The DNA of the CDR3 is TGTGCCAGCTCAGGACAGGGGGCGAACGGGGAGCTGTTTTTT. It codes for CASSGQGANGELFF.